This T cell receptor (beta chain) stems from a study of blood T cell repertoires in COVID-19. The overall study: Both acute and convalescent COVID-19 samples were obtained from the United States, Italy and Spain. The analysed material was cDNA or gDNA that came from T cells, B-cell-depleted T cells, or PBMCs.

Trimming pared 5 bases from V and 6 bases from J, leaving 16 bases between. Germline CDR1 SEHNR, CDR2 FQNEAQ (reference sequence). This CDR3 region has 14 residues. Profiled with immunoSEQ multiplex PCR; TCRdb holds only in-frame clones, not every one. The sample gives over 60,000 clones, 65% to 90% of which show up once; about 9.4% is in the top ten. The source is a man aged 50 or older with COVID-19, enrolled during active disease. V usage is TRBV7-9 and J usage is TRBJ1-2, with D perhaps TRBD1 (6 bases). Input material: peripheral blood. The CDR3: CASSPNREGHGYTF. CDR3 coding DNA: TGTGCCAGCAGCCCCAACAGGGAAGGTCATGGCTACACCTTC.